This entry features one T cell receptor beta chain sequence. Its antigen is still unknown. The CDR3 runs to 15 residues. Losses at the gene ends were 1 base for V and 0 bases for J; bases not matched to a gene: 0. Germline-derived CDR1 and CDR2 are SGHTA and FQGTGA. The TCR library protocol was used to attach unique molecular identifiers. These identifiers were attached to individual cDNA molecules. MiXCR, run by TCRdb on the 5' RACE reads, gives a single entry per CDR3 protein. The data hold about 69,000 distinct CDR3 sequences, with roughly 13% observed a single time. These data come from a study of early T cells in non-severe SARS-CoV-2 infection. Study information: Sequencing of bulk RNA from unsorted whole blood was done, without chain pairing.

The study, taken as a whole, reports: VDJdb matching skewed toward anti-spike CD8 responses, missing private and CD4 specificities.

The chain is built from TRBV7-3 and TRBJ2-1, with 7 bases fitting TRBD1. Sequencing was done on a sample of whole blood. The clonotype comes from an adult who was a healthcare worker with PCR-confirmed SARS-CoV-2 infection or an uninfected control (not recorded which). CDR3 DNA: TGTGCCAGCAGCTTAAACAGGGGCTCCTACAATGAGCAGTTCTTC. It specifies CASSLNRGSYNEQFF.